A selection of T cell receptor beta chains follows, all from one sample in a study of human T cells and chemical hapten exposure. In TCRdb, the RACE reads were re-called with MiXCR into one record per CDR3 protein. The table lists roughly 100,000 distinct CDR3 sequences, 30% to 35% of them singletons. The sequencing here drew on whole blood, taken in connection with sensitization to the hapten diphenylcyclopropenone (DPC). These receptors came from a man aged 40-55 years with alopecia areata. Some clones in this sample may be carry-over from other donors' samples. CDR3s include the opening cysteine and the closing phenylalanine or tryptophan. The D gene is left open where the match is weak. The size field is filled for only some rows; it gives once, few, many or a size class.

TRBJ1-6,15,TRBV20-1,TRBD1,few,TGCAGTGCTTACGGACAGGGCCGTTATAATTCACCCCTCCACTTT,CSAYGQGRYNSPLHF
TRBJ1-4,12,TRBV29-1,TRBD1,NA,TGCAGCGTTGAGGACAGGGGTGAAAAACTGTTTTTT,CSVEDRGEKLFF
TRBJ2-3,14,TRBV10-3,NA,NA,TGTGCCACCCGAATGGGTGGGGCAACAGATACGCAGTATTTT,CATRMGGATDTQYF
TRBJ2-7,15,TRBV18,TRBD1,NA,TGTGCCAGCTCACCGGGACAGGGGGTATCCTACGAGCAGTACTTC,CASSPGQGVSYEQYF
TRBJ2-1,14,TRBV29-1,NA,few,TGCAGCGTTGAAGAAGGCGGTATTAGCGGTGAGCAGTTCTTC,CSVEEGGISGEQFF
TRBJ1-5,14,TRBV5-6,NA,few,TGTGCCAGCAGCTCCTACAGTGGGGTGGAGCCCCAGCATTTT,CASSSYSGVEPQHF
TRBJ2-3,18,TRBV7-2,TRBD2,few,TGTGCCAGCAGCCTACAACTAGCGGGAGGGATTAGCACAGATACGCAGTATTTT,CASSLQLAGGISTDTQYF
TRBJ2-2,13,TRBV14,NA,NA,TGTGCCAGCAGCCCTCACTACACCGGGGAGCTGTTTTTT,CASSPHYTGELFF
TRBJ1-5,15,TRBV4-1,NA,NA,TGCGCCAGCAGCCAAACAGTGCAGGGCAATCAGCCCCAGCATTTT,CASSQTVQGNQPQHF
TRBJ2-3,12,TRBV7-9,NA,few,TGTGCCAGCAGCTTTGTTGTGGATACGCAGTATTTT,CASSFVVDTQYF
TRBJ1-5,14,TRBV3-1,NA,NA,TGTGCCAGCAGCCAAGACACGAACAATCAGCCCCAGCATTTT,CASSQDTNNQPQHF
TRBJ2-7,11,TRBV20-1,NA,NA,TGCAGTGCCAAAGGACGGAACGAGCAGTACTTC,CSAKGRNEQYF
TRBJ1-1,14,TRBV29-1,NA,NA,TGCAGCGTTCGGGTTGGGGGAAGAAACACTGAAGCTTTCTTT,CSVRVGGRNTEAFF
TRBJ2-3,17,TRBV4-3,TRBD2,NA,TGCGCCAGCAGCCAAGACCGACTAGCGGGAAGCACAGATACGCAGTATTTT,CASSQDRLAGSTDTQYF
TRBJ2-1,16,TRBV9,TRBD2,NA,TGTGCCAGCAGCGTAGAAATAGCGGGGTCCTACAATGAGCAGTTCTTC,CASSVEIAGSYNEQFF
TRBJ2-5,14,TRBV2,NA,NA,TGTGCCAGCACCCGACTAGGGGGCGGAGAGACCCAGTACTTC,CASTRLGGGETQYF
TRBJ2-7,16,TRBV28,TRBD2,NA,TGTGCCAGCAGTTTCTCTCTAGCGGGCCGCTCCTACGAGCAGTACTTC,CASSFSLAGRSYEQYF
TRBJ2-1,15,TRBV19,TRBD2,NA,TGTGCCAGTAGTGCTAGCGGGAGTGAAGGAAATGAGCAGTTCTTC,CASSASGSEGNEQFF
TRBJ2-5,16,TRBV7-9,TRBD2,NA,TGTGCCAGCAGCTTAGTGTCTAGCGGATACCAAGAGACCCAGTACTTC,CASSLVSSGYQETQYF
TRBJ2-7,13,TRBV25-1,NA,NA,TGTGCCAGCAGTGTAGGCCGCGGATACGAGCAGTACTTC,CASSVGRGYEQYF
TRBJ2-1,13,TRBV20-1,TRBD1,NA,TGCAGTGCTGGACAGGGTGGAGACAATGAGCAGTTCTTC,CSAGQGGDNEQFF
TRBJ1-5,15,TRBV20-1,TRBD1,NA,TGCAGTGCTAGCCAGCTAACAGGGGGCAATCAGCCCCAGCATTTT,CSASQLTGGNQPQHF
TRBJ2-2,17,TRBV14,NA,NA,TGTGCCAGCAGCCAAGATAGAAGCTACCTATCTAACGGGGAGCTGTTTTTT,CASSQDRSYLSNGELFF
TRBJ2-7,12,TRBV28,NA,NA,TGTGCCAGCAGCCGGTTGCGGTACGAGCAGTACTTC,CASSRLRYEQYF
TRBJ2-6,14,TRBV2,NA,few,TGTGCCAGCGAACAGGGTTCCGGGGCCAACGTCCTGACTTTC,CASEQGSGANVLTF
TRBJ1-5,15,TRBV28,NA,NA,TGTGCCAGCAGTCCACCCGGCAGGGTATCGGAGCCCCAGCATTTT,CASSPPGRVSEPQHF
TRBJ1-4,15,TRBV7-9,NA,NA,TGTGCCAGCACCTGGGATTTTGCAACTAATGAAAAACTGTTTTTT,CASTWDFATNEKLFF
TRBJ2-3,18,TRBV5-1,TRBD2,few,TGCGCCAGCACCCCAGGGGCAGCGGGAGCCCCAGGCACAGATACGCAGTATTTT,CASTPGAAGAPGTDTQYF
TRBJ2-3,15,TRBV20-1,NA,few,TGCAGTGCTAGTTCCCCCCAACTAACCACAGATACGCAGTATTTT,CSASSPQLTTDTQYF
TRBJ2-7,15,TRBV11-2,TRBD2,NA,TGTGCCAGCAGGGGGGGACTAGCGGGACCCTACGAGCAGTACTTC,CASRGGLAGPYEQYF
TRBJ1-2,13,TRBV6-1,NA,NA,TGTGCCAGCAGTGAAACGGAATACTATGGCTACACCTTC,CASSETEYYGYTF
TRBJ2-7,13,TRBV5-1,NA,many,TGCGCCAGCAGCTCAACCGACTACAACGAGCAGTACTTC,CASSSTDYNEQYF
TRBJ2-5,13,TRBV29-1,TRBD1,NA,TGCAGCGTTGACGGCAGGGGGCGAGAGACCCAGTACTTC,CSVDGRGRETQYF
TRBJ1-5,13,TRBV5-5,NA,few,TGTGCCAGCAGCCCAACTAGCAATCAGCCCCAGCATTTT,CASSPTSNQPQHF
TRBJ2-1,17,TRBV7-9,NA,few,TGTGCCAGCAGCTTAGACTCCCCGGGACTGGGGTCCAATGAGCAGTTCTTC,CASSLDSPGLGSNEQFF
TRBJ2-2,16,TRBV5-1,NA,NA,TGCGCCAGCAGCTTGAGTGGGACCGCGAACACCGGGGAGCTGTTTTTT,CASSLSGTANTGELFF
TRBJ1-1,15,TRBV7-8,NA,few,TGTGCCAGCAGCTTGGTGGACGGGGGGGCCACTGAAGCTTTCTTT,CASSLVDGGATEAFF
TRBJ2-4,15,TRBV6-5,TRBD2,NA,TGTGCCAGCAGCATCCTAGCGGGAGCCAAAAACATTCAGTACTTC,CASSILAGAKNIQYF
TRBJ1-1,15,TRBV4-1,NA,NA,TGCGCCAGCAGCGTCGTCGGGGTTACGGGCGCTGAAGCTTTCTTT,CASSVVGVTGAEAFF
TRBJ1-2,15,TRBV7-2,NA,NA,TGTGCCAGCAGCTCGGACAGTCGTCAGATCTATGGCTACACCTTC,CASSSDSRQIYGYTF
TRBJ2-1,16,TRBV29-1,NA,few,TGCAGCGCCCAAGACCCCGGGGGTCTCACCTACAATGAGCAGTTCTTC,CSAQDPGGLTYNEQFF